This section outlines one T cell receptor beta chain sequence together with its context. This clonotype was counted at least ten times. The antigen it binds to is not known. Per-base qualities were not stored, and no clone one base away is much larger. Libraries were made using PCR. The sample was run on an Illumina HiSeq 2500. To normalize quantification of the TCRbeta repertoire, the TCR libraries were built with molecular barcoding that relied on unique molecular identifiers. TCRdb reanalyzed the raw reads on its own, using fastp at Q25 for trimming and MiXCR for clone calling, and kept in-frame beta chains. A single entry per CDR3 protein holds the most common genes and DNA from its merged rows. The sample records roughly 220,000 distinct CDR3 sequences, approximately 9.7% of which are singletons. The biggest ten clones account for over 4.5% of the sample. The data belong to a study of T-cell reconstitution after alpha-beta-depleted transplantation in children (dated by TCRdb to the mid-2010s). About the study as a whole: The study quantitatively tracked T-cell immune reconstitution after TCRalphabeta/CD19-depleted allogeneic hematopoietic cell transplantation in children using TCR repertoire profiling.

As encoded in the germline V gene (reference sequence), CDR1 is DFQATT while CDR2 is SNEGSKA. The CDR3 holds 15 amino acids from the cysteine to the phenylalanine. The kept DNA is CDR3 alone, 45 bases in frame from the first base. V is clipped by 1 base and J by 1 base, and the sequence between their germline boundaries is 13 bases long. Rearrangement joined TRBV20-1 to TRBJ1-2; the D gene is not confidently resolved. This clonotype originated in a human donor who donated a stem cell graft to a child with SCID. Source: PBMCs from the stem cell graft donor, taken from the stem cell graft. The CDR3 corresponds to CSARALGVLNYGYTF. The DNA sequence reads TGCAGTGCTAGAGCCCTCGGGGTTCTTAACTATGGCTACACCTTC.